The clone carrying this T cell receptor beta chain was observed a handful of times. What it recognizes is unknown. From the germline J gene comes the end of the CDR3, since the read stops 3 residues before it. This CDR3 spans 12 amino acids. From germline, CDR1 is SGHAT and CDR2 FQNNGV. Trimming shortened V by 3 bases and J by 4 bases, and 6 bases separated the two germline ends. The record originates from a study of T cell clonality in common variable immunodeficiency. The study, taken as a whole, reports: Common variable immunodeficiency TCR beta sequences reportedly had fewer deletions and N-nucleotide insertions.

Reduced serum IgG, IgA and/or IgM plus specific antibody deficiency defined CVID. CVID and control samples used equivalent genomic DNA input. Assay used: immunoSEQ multiplex PCR; TCRdb lists only in-frame clones, some missing. This sample comprises 6,500 to 8,500 clones, none seen once only. V is TRBV11-2 and J is TRBJ2-5; D not certain. Sequences were obtained from peripheral blood mononuclear cells. This receptor was taken from a human donor with common variable immunodeficiency. CDR3 sequence: CASSLVGETQYF. The covered CDR3 bases are TGTGCCAGCAGCTTGGTCGGAGAGACC. Variable domain in full (rest from reference TRBV11-2 and TRBJ2-5): EAGVAQSPRYKIIEKRQSVAFWCNPISGHATLYWYQQILGQGPKLLIQFQNNGVVDDSQLPKDRFSAERLKGVDSTLKIQPAKLEDSAVYLCASSLVGETQYFGPGTRLLVL.